These 32 T cell receptor beta chains share one sample of origin, sequenced in a study of shared clonotypes between healthy human individuals. CD8 cells regarded as naive lacked CD45RO, were positively chosen for CCR7, and omitted terminally differentiated effector memory CD45RA+ cells. Clones were sequenced by immunoSEQ multiplex PCR, and TCRdb holds only the in-frame ones, with some missing. This sample has around 2.1 million clones, with approximately 94% found just once. The sequencing sample was made of naive CD8+ T cells from PBMCs. The receptor source for this set is a man between 18 and 29 years old in good health. Some clones in this sample may be carry-over from other donors' samples.

The chain recombines TRBV6-6 with TRBJ1-2, with a weak D call TRBD1 (6 bases). Trimming took 0 bases from V and 4 from J, leaving 9 bases between them. There are 14 residues in the CDR3. In germline, CDR1 is MNHNY, CDR2 SVGAGI (reference sequence). In DNA, the CDR3 is TGTGCCAGCAGTTACTCCCAGGGGATCTATGGCTACACCTTC. The encoded protein is CASSYSQGIYGYTF.

The CDR3 here is CASSLYWLAGGPDTGELFF. CDR3 DNA: TGTGCCAGCAGTTTGTATTGGTTAGCGGGAGGGCCTGACACCGGGGAGCTGTTTTTT. This chain joins TRBV28 and TRBJ2-2, with 11 bases aligning to TRBD2. The CDR3 loop spans 19 amino acids. Germline V gives CDR1 MDHEN, CDR2 SYDVKM. The J segment lost 3 bases and the V segment lost 3 bases, leaving 12 bases of the junction unmatched.

The V call is TRBV6-6, the J call TRBJ2-1; no clear D gene. This CDR3 has 11 amino acids. Germline V lookup: CDR1 MNHNY, CDR2 SVGAGI (reference sequence). V was clipped by 6 bases and J by 6 bases, with 6 bases between them. CDR3 loop: CASRSPNEQFF. DNA for the CDR3: TGTGCCAGCAGGAGCCCCAATGAGCAGTTCTTC.

This sequence joins TRBV10-3 and TRBJ1-2; maybe TRBD1 (5 bases). Trimming removed 0 bases from V and 4 bases from J, with 15 bases in between. Germline V gene sequence: CDR1 ENHRY, CDR2 SYGVKD. The CDR3 covers 16 residues. CDR3 protein: CAISESIPPGAYGYTF. The CDR3 region has the DNA TGTGCCATCAGTGAGTCGATCCCACCCGGGGCCTATGGCTACACCTTC.

The rearrangement links TRBV28 to TRBJ1-5; D remains ambiguous. The germline V gene has CDR1 MDHEN and CDR2 SYDVKM. The CDR3 loop spans 15 amino acids. With 5 bases removed from V and 1 base from J, the gap between germline ends came to 12 bases. CDR3 amino acids: CASSRYEESNQPQHF. Written as DNA, the CDR3 is TGTGCCAGCAGTAGATACGAGGAGAGCAATCAGCCCCAGCATTTT.

CDR3 in amino acids: CASSYSGLNSYEQYF. CDR3 sequence (DNA): TGTGCCAGCAGTTACTCGGGCCTGAACTCCTACGAGCAGTACTTC. The gene calls are TRBV6-5 and TRBJ2-7; D gene uncertain. The CDR3 covers 15 residues. The V end was cut by 0 bases, the J end by 0 bases, with 9 bases between. Germline V gives CDR1 MNHEY, CDR2 SVGAGI.

The table lists this clone with a few counts. This sample also contains other DNA sequences that code for the same CDR3. The CDR3 region has the DNA TGTGCCAGCAGCTTAGTCGCCGAGCAGTACTTC. Translating gives CASSLVAEQYF. The genes are TRBV11-2 and TRBJ2-7; unclear D gene. This CDR3 is built from 11 residues. V lost 1 base to trimming and J lost 6 bases, with 4 bases between them. Germline V gives CDR1 SGHAT, CDR2 FQNNGV.

The J gene is TRBJ1-1, the V gene TRBV19; D perhaps matches TRBD1 (6 bases). The CDR3 loop spans 17 amino acids. V shed 8 bases and J shed 0 bases, with 22 bases lying between them. Germline-derived CDR1 and CDR2 are LNHDA and SQIVND (reference sequence). The CDR3 protein is CASARTVIFFMNTEAFF. CDR3 coding DNA: TGTGCCAGTGCCCGGACAGTCATCTTCTTCATGAACACTGAAGCTTTCTTT.

The chain links TRBV6-5 to TRBJ1-6, with 7 bases lining up with TRBD1. The CDR3 length is 15 residues. Germline V gene sequence: CDR1 MNHEY, CDR2 SVGAGI. Germline trimming cut 0 bases from V and 7 bases from J; bases unmatched to any gene: 3. CDR3 sequence: CASSYSTGSNSPLHF. In DNA, the CDR3 is TGTGCCAGCAGTTACTCGACAGGGTCGAATTCACCCCTCCACTTT.

A few counts support this clone. The chain joins TRBV7-7 to TRBJ2-7; TRBD1 or TRBD2 may be the D gene (6 bases each). Between the trimmed V and J ends, which lost 5 bases and 3 bases, there was a span of 17 bases. The CDR3 loop spans 15 amino acids. Germline V gene data show CDR1 as SSHAT and CDR2 as FNYEAQ (reference sequence). This chain's CDR3 is CASSLNTGRIYEQYF. Here the CDR3 DNA reads TGTGCCAGCAGCCTGAACACAGGGAGGATCTACGAGCAGTACTTC.

J is TRBJ2-3 and V is TRBV4-3; D possibly uses TRBD1 or TRBD2 (5 bases each). Trimming cost V 2 bases and J 2 bases, with 14 bases left between them. Germline lookup yields CDR1 LGHNA and CDR2 YSLEER. This CDR3 has 16 amino acids. The CDR3 region is CASSQNWDLPTDTQYF. The CDR3 coding sequence is TGCGCCAGCAGCCAAAATTGGGACCTCCCCACAGATACGCAGTATTTT.

V is TRBV7-9 and J is TRBJ2-1; 14 bases line up with TRBD2. This CDR3 is 16 amino acids long. V was clipped by 5 bases and J by 7 bases; unmatched bases: 7. CDR1 is SEHNR and CDR2 is FQNEAQ in the germline V gene (reference sequence). CDR3 sequence: CASSQRLAGGENEQFF. CDR3 nucleotides: TGTGCCAGCAGCCAACGACTAGCGGGAGGGGAAAATGAGCAGTTCTTC.

A word on this clone: This same CDR3 is encoded by further DNA sequences in the sample. The rearrangement joins TRBV15 to TRBJ2-1; a possible D gene is TRBD2 (5 bases). The V end lost 2 bases, the J end lost 8 bases, and 10 bases lay between the germline ends. The CDR3 is 13 residues long. Germline CDR1 and CDR2: LNHNV and YYDKDF (reference sequence). CDR3 amino acids: CATSRRLEDEQFF. In nucleotides, the CDR3 is TGTGCCACCAGCAGAAGATTGGAGGATGAGCAGTTCTTC.

The V call is TRBV7-3, the J call TRBJ2-6, with a weak D call TRBD1 (6 bases). The V end was cut by 2 bases, the J end by 0 bases, with 17 bases between. The CDR3 contains 19 residues. In germline, CDR1 is SGHTA, CDR2 FQGTGA. The CDR3 nucleotides are TGTGCCAGCAGCTTAGTGGCAGGGGTGGAATACTCTGGGGCCAACGTCCTGACTTTC. As protein: CASSLVAGVEYSGANVLTF.

The chain has TRBV7-2 and TRBJ2-1; D might be TRBD2 (5 bases). Trimming left V 4 bases short and J 5 bases short, with 21 bases between. In germline, CDR1 is SGHTA, CDR2 FQGNSA. The CDR3 consists of 17 residues. In nucleotides, the CDR3 is TGTGCCAGCAGCTCGCCGGCGATGCGGGCACACAACAATGAGCAGTTCTTC. Its translation: CASSSPAMRAHNNEQFF. Full variable domain (outside the CDR3, taken from reference TRBV7-2 and TRBJ2-1): GAGVSQSPSNKVTEKGKDVELRCDPISGHTALYWYRQSLGQGLEFLIYFQGNSAPDKSGLPSDRFSAERTGGSVSTLTIQRTQQEDSAVYLCASSSPAMRAHNNEQFFGPGTRLTVL.

The chain uses TRBV7-9 and TRBJ2-1; 7 bases map to TRBD1. CDR1 and CDR2 (germline): SEHNR, FQNEAQ (reference sequence). This CDR3 is 15 amino acids long. V trimming: 3 bases; J trimming: 8 bases; junction bases outside the gene matches: 10. CDR3 sequence reads: CASSFPGQPGDEQFF. The CDR3 DNA is TGTGCCAGCAGCTTTCCGGGACAGCCTGGGGATGAGCAGTTCTTC.

The chain recombines TRBV9 with TRBJ2-6; D is ambiguous. Germline CDR1 and CDR2: SGDLS and YYNGEE. Trimming shortened V by 3 bases and J by 0 bases, and 7 bases separated the two germline ends. This CDR3 contains 15 residues. The CDR3 region has the DNA TGTGCCAGCAGCGCAGGCTACTCTGGGGCCAACGTCCTGACTTTC. This sequence encodes CASSAGYSGANVLTF.

V gene TRBV19 combines with J gene TRBJ2-3; D might be TRBD1 or TRBD2, each matching 5 bases. The length of the CDR3 is 15 residues. Per germline, CDR1 LNHDA and CDR2 SQIVND (reference sequence). Trimming removed 6 bases from V and 4 bases from J, with 17 bases in between. CDR3 region: CASSPLGEYADTQYF. CDR3 sequence (DNA): TGTGCCAGTAGCCCCCTAGGGGAGTATGCAGATACGCAGTATTTT.

The genes are TRBV5-6 and TRBJ2-7; 12 nucleotides line up with TRBD2. CDR1 SGHDT and CDR2 YYEEEE come from the germline V gene. V lost 2 bases and J lost 2; bases outside the gene matches: 8. The CDR3 runs 17 residues. The CDR3 loop is CASSFRRTSGIAYEQYF. In DNA, the CDR3 is TGTGCCAGCAGCTTTCGACGGACTAGCGGGATCGCCTACGAGCAGTACTTC.

The rearrangement uses TRBV6-9 and TRBJ2-3; D uncertain. Trimming took off 5 bases at V and 1 base at J, with 13 bases between the two ends. Germline CDR1 MNHGY, CDR2 SVAAGI. CDR3 length: 15 amino acids. The chain's CDR3 is CASSQAGAGTDTQYF. The CDR3 nucleotides are TGTGCCAGCAGTCAGGCCGGAGCCGGCACAGATACGCAGTATTTT.

With respect to this clone: The same CDR3 can be traced to other DNA sequences in this sample. The chain uses TRBV11-2 and TRBJ2-1; D ambiguous. CDR1 and CDR2 (germline): SGHAT, FQNNGV. The CDR3 totals 16 residues. Deletions cut 1 base from V and 0 bases from J, with 10 bases between. CDR3 amino acids: CASSLGLTNSYNEQFF. In DNA form, the CDR3 reads TGTGCCAGCAGCTTAGGACTCACGAACTCCTACAATGAGCAGTTCTTC.

This chain's CDR3 is CASSLRGPTARGGNIQYF. The CDR3 DNA sequence: TGTGCCAGCAGTTTAAGGGGACCTACTGCGCGAGGGGGAAACATTCAGTACTTC. V is TRBV28 and J is TRBJ2-4; a possible D gene is TRBD1 (6 bases). Trimming took 2 bases from V and 6 from J, leaving 23 bases between them. CDR3 size: 18 residues. The germline CDR1 and CDR2 sequences are MDHEN and SYDVKM.

The genes are TRBV2 and TRBJ2-2, with unresolved D. The V end was cut by 2 bases, the J end by 4 bases, with 11 bases between. Germline-derived CDR1 and CDR2 are SNHLY and FYNNEI. The CDR3 contains 15 residues. The DNA of the CDR3 is TGTGCCAGCAGTGAATATGGCAGCCCCACCGGGGAGCTGTTTTTT. Its translation is CASSEYGSPTGELFF.

The chain has TRBV6-7 and TRBJ2-1, with 10 nucleotides matching TRBD1. TRBV6-7 is known as an ORF, though its function is uncertain. There are 18 residues in the CDR3. V was clipped by 0 bases and J by 6 bases; unmatched bases: 11. The CDR3 region is CASSYSKAPGQGLNEQFF. In DNA form, the CDR3 reads TGTGCCAGCAGTTACTCGAAGGCCCCGGGACAGGGGCTCAATGAGCAGTTCTTC.

A few counts support this clone. The rearrangement joins TRBV11-2 to TRBJ1-5, with D hard to call. The CDR3 spans 16 residues. Looked up from germline, CDR1 is SGHAT and CDR2 is FQNNGV. Trimming removed 7 bases at V and 4 bases at J, with 20 bases between. CDR3 bases: TGTGCCAGCACTACCCCACCGAGCAGTGCGAATCAGCCCCAGCATTTT. Its translation is CASTTPPSSANQPQHF. Using reference TRBV11-2 and TRBJ1-5 for the parts outside the CDR3, the full variable domain is EAGVAQSPRYKIIEKRQSVAFWCNPISGHATLYWYQQILGQGPKLLIQFQNNGVVDDSQLPKDRFSAERLKGVDSTLKIQPAKLEDSAVYLCASTTPPSSANQPQHFGDGTRLSIL.

This clone has just one count. The chain carries TRBV11-2 and TRBJ2-5; TRBD2 is a possible D gene (6 bases). Trimming left V 0 bases short and J 5 bases short, with 16 bases between. The CDR3 sequence is 16 residues long. From germline, CDR1 is SGHAT and CDR2 FQNNGV. The CDR3 here is CASSLDAGTAWETQYF. Written as DNA, the CDR3 is TGTGCCAGCAGCTTAGACGCGGGAACGGCCTGGGAGACCCAGTACTTC.

The chain uses TRBV28 and TRBJ1-1; D ambiguous. This CDR3 spans 13 amino acids. Germline V gene data show CDR1 as MDHEN and CDR2 as SYDVKM. The ends were cut back, 5 bases at V and 7 bases at J, with 14 bases in the middle. CDR3 loop: CASSKGLGIEAFF. In nucleotides, the CDR3 is TGTGCCAGCAGTAAAGGTCTAGGGATTGAAGCTTTCTTT.

The V and J genes are TRBV30 and TRBJ2-5; 7 bases line up with TRBD2. This CDR3 has 14 amino acids. The V gene's germline CDR1 is GTSNPN and CDR2 SVGIG (reference sequence). With 4 bases clipped from V and 1 base from J, the junction kept 6 bases outside the gene matches. The DNA of the CDR3 is TGTGCCTGGACCTACGGGGGGAGCCAAGAGACCCAGTACTTC. Translating it yields CAWTYGGSQETQYF.

The CDR3 sequence is CASSLSGGPRFF. CDR3 nucleotides: TGTGCCAGCAGTTTATCGGGGGGACCCCGGTTCTTC. V is TRBV27 and J is TRBJ2-1; possible D gene TRBD2, 6 bases. Germline V gene lookup returns CDR1 MNHEY and CDR2 SMNVEV (reference sequence). Between the trimmed V and J ends, which lost 0 bases and 15 bases, there was a span of 12 bases. This CDR3 comprises 12 residues.

The rearrangement uses TRBV4-3 and TRBJ2-5, with D possibly matching TRBD2 (6 bases). CDR3 length: 16 amino acids. The germline CDR1 and CDR2 sequences are LGHNA and YSLEER. Trimming stripped 1 base from V and 1 base from J, with 13 bases between. The CDR3 protein is CASSQGAIGGQETQYF. In DNA form, the CDR3 reads TGCGCCAGCAGCCAAGGGGCGATCGGGGGCCAAGAGACCCAGTACTTC.

Turning to this clone: The junction does not match germline at one end; this may be a read error. Other nucleotide sequences from this sample produce the same CDR3. The chain employs TRBV9 and TRBJ1-2; 9 bases agree with TRBD1. Per the germline V gene, CDR1 is SGDLS and CDR2 is YYNGEE. The CDR3 extends over 13 amino acids. DNA for the CDR3: TGCGCCAGCAGCGGGACAGGGTACTATGGCTACACCTTC. Its protein is CASSGTGYYGYTF.

CDR3 protein: CASSLEAPASRYGYTF. Here the CDR3 DNA reads TGTGCCAGCAGCTTGGAGGCCCCCGCCTCGAGATATGGCTACACCTTC. V is TRBV11-3 and J is TRBJ1-2; unclear D gene. Germline lookup yields CDR1 SGHNT and CDR2 YENEEA. This CDR3 contains 16 residues. Between the trimmed V and J ends, which lost 3 bases and 5 bases, there was a span of 19 bases.